The 31 T cell receptor beta chains presented below share a single source sample, sequenced in a study of regulatory T cells in long-lasting Graves disease. Time point denoted: newly diagnosed GD, antithyroid drugs for less than 3 months. RNA from PBMCs was the source of the TCR library. CDR3 regions were amplified by Arm-PCR using iRepertoire HTBI primers to build TCR beta libraries. Each CDR3 protein is one row after TCRdb ran MiXCR on the multiplex PCR reads. The sample lists roughly 560,000 distinct CDR3 sequences; about 15% were seen once. These data also formed part of another study, on T cells in Graves' hyperthyroidism and ophthalmopathy.

The sample was peripheral blood mononuclear cells (PBMCs), taken at new diagnosis, from a patient treated with antithyroid drugs. The receptors shown here come from a woman aged 40-65 years with Graves disease.

V and J are TRBV20-1 and TRBJ2-3, with 7 bases that match TRBD2. J lost 0 bases, V lost 8 bases, and 14 bases had no gene match. The CDR3 extends over 16 amino acids. Per the germline V gene, CDR1 is DFQATT and CDR2 is SNEGSKA (reference sequence). The CDR3 DNA reads as TGCAGTACTAACAGCCGGGGGGAGCCTAGCACAGATACGCAGTATTTT. It is translated as CSTNSRGEPSTDTQYF.

The sample holds many counts of this clonotype. CDR3 in DNA: TGTGCCAGCAGCCAAGCTCCAGGGATGAGTGAAGCTTTCTTT. Protein product: CASSQAPGMSEAFF. The chain carries TRBV3-1 and TRBJ1-1, with D possibly TRBD1 on 5 matching bases. Germline V lookup: CDR1 LGHDT, CDR2 YNNKEL (reference sequence). Between the trimmed V and J ends, which lost 1 base and 7 bases, there was a span of 13 bases. CDR3 size: 14 residues.

The J gene is TRBJ2-7, the V gene TRBV5-1, with 15 positions matching TRBD2. The V gene end was trimmed by 3 bases and the J gene end by 4 bases; junction bases not matched to a gene: 5. The CDR3 consists of 16 residues. The V gene's germline CDR1 is SGHRS and CDR2 YFSETQ. The CDR3 DNA reads as TGCGCCAGCAGCTCGGGACTAGCGGGGGGCGTTTACGAGCAGTACTTC. Protein product: CASSSGLAGGVYEQYF.

There are many counts of this clonotype. The chain couples TRBV6-1 to TRBJ1-2; tentatively, D is TRBD1 (6 bases). The CDR3 is made up of 12 amino acids. Germline CDR1 MNHNS, CDR2 SASEGT. V shed 8 bases and J shed 3 bases, with 10 bases lying between them. This CDR3 is CASRGGHYGYTF. DNA of the CDR3: TGTGCCAGCCGAGGGGGACACTATGGCTACACCTTC.

This clonotype was detected many times. The chain uses TRBV6-2 or TRBV6-3 and TRBJ1-3, with 7 bases matching TRBD1. Germline trimming cut 2 bases from V and 0 bases from J; bases unmatched to any gene: 7. CDR3 length: 17 residues. In germline, CDR1 is MNHEY, CDR2 SVGEGT. CDR3 in DNA: TGTGCCAGCAGTTACCCCCGACAGGGACCCTCTGGAAACACCATATATTTT. Translation: CASSYPRQGPSGNTIYF.

On this clonotype itself: Possible read error: a much larger clone is one base away. This chain joins TRBV20-1 and TRBJ1-4; D unresolved. Trimming took off 5 bases at V and 7 bases at J, with 14 bases between the two ends. The CDR3 totals 13 residues. The germline CDR1 and CDR2 sequences are DFQATT and SNEGSKA (reference sequence). CDR3 region: CSAVRPTVEKLFF. CDR3 DNA sequence: TGCAGTGCTGTCCGACCGACCGTTGAAAAACTGTTTTTT.

The chain recombines TRBV27 with TRBJ2-5, with 7 bases fitting TRBD2. V gave up 3 bases and J gave up 5 bases; unmatched junction bases: 6. Per the germline V gene, CDR1 is MNHEY and CDR2 is SMNVEV (reference sequence). CDR3 length: 14 amino acids. CDR3 sequence (DNA): TGTGCCAGCAGTTTCAAAGCGGGATCTGAGACCCAGTACTTC. Protein sequence: CASSFKAGSETQYF.

Concerning this clonotype: This sequence may be a read error, since a much larger clone differs from it by one base. The CDR3 does not close with the conserved phenylalanine or tryptophan, likely indicating a read error. The chain joins TRBV2 to TRBJ1-2, with a weak D call TRBD1 (6 bases). V was pared by 2 bases and J by 3 bases, with 10 bases between. Germline CDR1 is SNHLY and CDR2 is FYNNEI. The CDR3 contains 14 residues. CDR3 amino acids: CASSEQGNDYGYTS. The DNA of the CDR3 is TGTGCCAGCAGTGAACAGGGGAACGACTATGGCTACACCTCC.

This clonotype was recorded many times. The genes are TRBV5-1 and TRBJ2-1; a possible D gene is TRBD1 (6 bases). Per germline, CDR1 SGHRS and CDR2 YFSETQ. This CDR3 is built from 15 residues. V gave up 2 bases and J gave up 9 bases, with 18 bases separating them. Here the CDR3 reads CASSFGGRGDAEQFF. In nucleotides, the CDR3 is TGCGCCAGCAGCTTCGGTGGCAGGGGAGATGCTGAGCAGTTCTTC.

At least ten counts were recorded for this clonotype. The chain joins TRBV3-1 to TRBJ1-2; 8 positions agree with TRBD1. V was pared by 0 bases and J by 8 bases, with 5 bases of the junction left unmatched. Per germline, CDR1 LGHDT and CDR2 YNNKEL (reference sequence). There are 14 residues in the CDR3. In DNA, the CDR3 is TGTGCCAGCAGCCAAGACGTTACAGGGGGGGGCTACACCTTC. Its protein is CASSQDVTGGGYTF.

With regard to this clonotype: It may be a read error: a sequence one base away is much more abundant. The rearrangement joins TRBV30 to TRBJ2-1; 7 positions match TRBD1. V was pared by 5 bases and J by 13 bases, with 14 bases of the junction left unmatched. Germline CDR1 is GTSNPN and CDR2 is SVGIG (reference sequence). The CDR3 contains 13 residues. The CDR3 DNA is TGTGCCTGGGCACCCTCAGGGGGAGAGACCCAGTTCTTC. This translates into CAWAPSGGETQFF.

The chain is built from TRBV7-9 and TRBJ1-5, with D unclear. V lost 5 bases to trimming and J lost 4 bases, with 12 bases between them. Per germline, CDR1 SEHNR and CDR2 FQNEAQ (reference sequence). This CDR3 comprises 14 residues. This CDR3 is CASSEDLWNQPQHF. The CDR3 region has the DNA TGTGCCAGCAGCGAAGACCTGTGGAATCAGCCCCAGCATTTT.

The chain combines TRBV5-1 with TRBJ2-5; TRBD2 aligns across 8 bases. The CDR3 covers 15 residues. Germline CDR1 SGHRS, CDR2 YFSETQ. Trimming removed 4 bases from V and 4 bases from J; junction bases left unmatched: 9. DNA for the CDR3: TGCGCCAGCAGCCTGGTGCGGGGGGCCGGAGAGACCCAGTACTTC. Protein: CASSLVRGAGETQYF.

This clonotype appeared many times. This chain uses TRBV3-1 with TRBJ2-5; either TRBD1 or TRBD2 may supply D (5 bases each). V was clipped by 1 base and J by 5 bases, with 17 bases between them. This CDR3 region has 16 residues. The germline V gene has CDR1 LGHDT and CDR2 YNNKEL (reference sequence). The CDR3 region is CASSQVGRLRVETQYF. For the CDR3, the DNA is TGTGCCAGCAGCCAAGTGGGGAGACTCAGGGTGGAGACCCAGTACTTC.

This clonotype turned up a few times. The V call is TRBV20-1, the J call TRBJ1-6; D is uncertain. This CDR3 contains 15 residues. From germline, CDR1 is DFQATT and CDR2 SNEGSKA (reference sequence). Trimming left V 4 bases short and J 6 bases short, with 16 bases between. The DNA for the CDR3 is TGCAGTGCTAAGGATCCGGGGATTATTAATTCACCCCTCCACTTT. This gives the protein CSAKDPGIINSPLHF.

This rearrangement joins TRBV24-1 to TRBJ2-5; TRBD1 matches 7 bases. CDR1 and CDR2 from the germline V gene are KGHDR and SFDVKD. The CDR3 totals 14 residues. Losses at the gene ends were 4 bases for V and 2 bases for J; bases not matched to a gene: 3. The CDR3 loop is CATSDPGQQETQYF. The CDR3 DNA reads as TGTGCCACCAGTGACCCGGGACAGCAAGAGACCCAGTACTTC.

This clonotype came up many times. The chain is built from TRBV15 and TRBJ2-2; D could derive from TRBD1 or TRBD2 (5 bases each). The CDR3 consists of 14 residues. The germline V gene has CDR1 LNHNV and CDR2 YYDKDF (reference sequence). Trimming removed 0 bases at V and 6 bases at J, with 8 bases between. The CDR3 reads CATSREQGAGELFF. The CDR3 DNA is TGTGCCACCAGCAGAGAGCAGGGAGCCGGGGAGCTGTTTTTT.

The chain joins TRBV4-1 to TRBJ1-2, with 7 bases lining up with TRBD1. The CDR3 sequence is 14 residues long. The ends lost 4 bases at V and 3 bases at J; junction bases unmatched: 5. Germline loops: CDR1 MGHRA, CDR2 YSYEKL. CDR3 sequence: CASSRLDRDYGYTF. The CDR3 coding sequence is TGCGCCAGCAGCCGTCTCGACAGGGACTATGGCTACACCTTC.

This clonotype has just a few counts. The V and J genes are TRBV30 and TRBJ1-1; D possibly corresponds to TRBD1 (6 bases). V lost 5 bases and J 4 bases, leaving 17 bases between the germline ends. The CDR3 is 14 residues long. The germline V gene encodes CDR1 GTSNPN and CDR2 SVGIG (reference sequence). CDR3 residues: CAWARQARGTEAFF. The CDR3 bases are TGTGCCTGGGCCCGACAGGCCCGGGGCACTGAAGCTTTCTTT.

This clonotype was counted a few times. The V call is TRBV6-2 or TRBV6-3, the J call TRBJ1-2, with 7 bases fitting TRBD1. The V gene end was trimmed by 3 bases and the J gene end by 8 bases; junction bases not matched to a gene: 6. Germline V gives CDR1 MNHEY, CDR2 SVGEGT. The CDR3 totals 13 residues. For the CDR3, the DNA is TGTGCCAGCAGTTATCTCACAGGGGAAGGCTACACCTTC. Residues: CASSYLTGEGYTF.

This clonotype came up a few times. The chain couples TRBV5-1 to TRBJ2-5, with unresolved D. Germline lookup yields CDR1 SGHRS and CDR2 YFSETQ. The V end was cut by 3 bases, the J end by 2 bases, with 11 bases between. The CDR3 runs to 14 residues. The CDR3 nucleotides read TGCGCCAGCAGCTCATCAGGTTTTCAAGAGACCCAGTACTTC. As protein: CASSSSGFQETQYF. The full variable domain, in which reference TRBV5-1 and TRBJ2-5 provide the parts outside the CDR3, is KAGVTQTPRYLIKTRGQQVTLSCSPISGHRSVSWYQQTPGQGLQFLFEYFSETQRNKGNFPGRFSGRQFSNSRSEMNVSTLELGDSALYLCASSSSGFQETQYFGPGTRLLVL.

The chain uses TRBV7-6 and TRBJ1-4, with TRBD1 matching over 9 bases. Germline CDR1 and CDR2: SGHVS and FNYEAQ. Trimming took 5 bases from V and 1 from J; bases not matched to a gene: 2. The CDR3 has 15 residues. CDR3 amino acids: CASSQTGGTNEKLFF. The CDR3, as DNA: TGTGCCAGCAGCCAGACAGGGGGAACTAATGAAAAACTGTTTTTT.

The V gene is TRBV19, the J gene TRBJ1-2; the D is unclear. The CDR3 has 12 amino acids. V was cut by 5 bases and J by 4 bases, with 8 bases left in between. The germline V gene has CDR1 LNHDA and CDR2 SQIVND (reference sequence). The CDR3 bases are TGTGCCAGTAGTTACCCGGGCTATGGCTACACCTTC. This translates into CASSYPGYGYTF.

This clonotype was counted ten times or more. Here the CDR3 reads CASSPPDGTQHF. For the CDR3, the DNA is TGTGCCAGCTCACCGCCGGACGGAACCCAGCATTTT. The V call is TRBV18, the J call TRBJ1-5, with D uncertain. Germline loops: CDR1 KGHSH, CDR2 LQKENI. The CDR3 has 12 residues. V was shortened by 3 bases and J by 11 bases, with 11 bases between the two germline ends.

Notes on this clonotype: The junction departs from the called germline gene at one end, perhaps through a read error. The genes are TRBV27 and TRBJ1-5, with D perhaps TRBD1 (6 bases). The germline gives CDR1 MNHEY, CDR2 SMNVEV (reference sequence). This CDR3 spans 16 amino acids. The CDR3 region is CAISLTGTLSNQPQHF. As DNA, the CDR3 is TGTGCCATCAGTTTAACCGGGACACTTAGCAATCAGCCCCAGCATTTT.

This clonotype occurred many times. The rearrangement uses TRBV12-3 or TRBV12-4 and TRBJ1-2; 9 nucleotides match TRBD1. This CDR3 region has 15 residues. The V gene end was trimmed by 6 bases and the J gene end by 6 bases; junction bases not matched to a gene: 11. As DNA, the CDR3 is TGTGCCAGCAGCCGGACCGGGACAGGGAGGGATGGCTACACCTTC. It encodes CASSRTGTGRDGYTF.

This chain connects TRBV4-1 to TRBJ1-5; D not resolved. The CDR3 sequence is 14 residues long. Trimming took 0 bases from V and 9 from J, leaving 12 bases between them. Germline CDR1 MGHRA, CDR2 YSYEKL. This chain's CDR3 is CASSQEPGNRPQHF. CDR3 DNA: TGCGCCAGCAGCCAAGAGCCAGGTAATAGGCCCCAGCATTTT.

This clonotype has a count of ten or more. The V gene is TRBV7-2, the J gene TRBJ1-2; TRBD1 agrees at 7 bases. The CDR3 runs to 15 residues. In germline, CDR1 is SGHTA, CDR2 FQGNSA. Trimming took 4 bases from V and 0 from J; bases not matched to a gene: 5. Here the CDR3 DNA reads TGTGCCAGCAGCTCGAGGACAGGTTCTAACTATGGCTACACCTTC. Protein: CASSSRTGSNYGYTF.

In regard to this clonotype: The final CDR3 position lacks the conserved phenylalanine or tryptophan, pointing to a likely read error. The genes are TRBV6-5 and TRBJ1-3, with 9 positions matching TRBD1. The CDR3 totals 15 residues. The germline V gene has CDR1 MNHEY and CDR2 SVGAGI. Trimming cost V 0 bases and J 3 bases; bases outside gene matches: 0. In DNA form, the CDR3 reads TGTGCCAGCAGTTACTCGGACAGGGGTGGAAACACCATATATCTT. This codes for CASSYSDRGGNTIYL.

This clonotype was counted at least ten times. V usage is TRBV20-1 and J usage is TRBJ2-5; D remains unclear. Germline loops: CDR1 DFQATT, CDR2 SNEGSKA (reference sequence). The CDR3 loop spans 13 amino acids. Trimming shortened V by 3 bases and J by 2 bases, and 10 bases separated the two germline ends. Here the CDR3 reads CSASSDKQETQYF. The DNA for the CDR3 is TGCAGTGCTAGCTCCGACAAGCAAGAGACCCAGTACTTC.

The chain employs TRBV5-1 and TRBJ1-2, with a weak D call TRBD1 (6 bases). CDR3 size: 16 residues. Looked up from germline, CDR1 is SGHRS and CDR2 is YFSETQ. Trimming left V 0 bases short and J 0 bases short, with 12 bases between. CDR3 protein: CASSLAGTRANYGYTF. CDR3 in DNA: TGCGCCAGCAGCTTGGCGGGGACACGAGCTAACTATGGCTACACCTTC.